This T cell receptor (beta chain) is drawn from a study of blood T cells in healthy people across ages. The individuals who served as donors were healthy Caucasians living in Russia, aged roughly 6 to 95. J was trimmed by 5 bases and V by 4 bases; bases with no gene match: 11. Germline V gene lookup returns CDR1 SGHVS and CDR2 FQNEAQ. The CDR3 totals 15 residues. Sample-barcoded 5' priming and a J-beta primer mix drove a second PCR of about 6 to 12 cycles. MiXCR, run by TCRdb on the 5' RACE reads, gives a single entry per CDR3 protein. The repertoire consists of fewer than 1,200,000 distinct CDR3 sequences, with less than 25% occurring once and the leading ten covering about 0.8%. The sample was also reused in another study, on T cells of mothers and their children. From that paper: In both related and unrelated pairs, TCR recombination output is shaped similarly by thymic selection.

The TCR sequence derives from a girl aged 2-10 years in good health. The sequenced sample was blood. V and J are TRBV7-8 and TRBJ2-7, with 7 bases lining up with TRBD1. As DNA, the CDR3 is TGTGCCAGCAGCTCACAGGGGACGACGGTTGACGAGCAGTACTTC. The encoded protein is CASSSQGTTVDEQYF.